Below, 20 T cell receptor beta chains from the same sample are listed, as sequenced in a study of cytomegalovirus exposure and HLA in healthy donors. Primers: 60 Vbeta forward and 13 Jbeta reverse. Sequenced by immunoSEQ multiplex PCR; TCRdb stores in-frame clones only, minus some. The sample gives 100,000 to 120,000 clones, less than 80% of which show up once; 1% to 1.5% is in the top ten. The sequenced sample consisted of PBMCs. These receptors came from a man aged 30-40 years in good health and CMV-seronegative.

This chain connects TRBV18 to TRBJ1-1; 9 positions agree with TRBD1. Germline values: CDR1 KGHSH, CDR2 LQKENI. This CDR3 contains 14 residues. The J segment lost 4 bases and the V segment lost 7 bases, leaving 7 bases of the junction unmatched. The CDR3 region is CASLLGQGRTEAFF. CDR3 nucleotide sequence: TGTGCCAGCTTATTGGGACAGGGACGCACTGAAGCTTTCTTT. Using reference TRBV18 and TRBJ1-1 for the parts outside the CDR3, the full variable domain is NAGVMQNPRHLVRRRGQEARLRCSPMKGHSHVYWYRQLPEEGLKFMVYLQKENIIDESGMPKERFSAEFPKEGPSILRIQQVVRGDSAAYFCASLLGQGRTEAFFGQGTRLTVV.

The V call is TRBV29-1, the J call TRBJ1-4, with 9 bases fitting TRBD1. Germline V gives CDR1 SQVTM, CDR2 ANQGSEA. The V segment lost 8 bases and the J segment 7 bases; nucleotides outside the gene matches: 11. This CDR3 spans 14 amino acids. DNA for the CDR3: TGCAGCATAGACAGGGGGGTAAGAGGTGAAAAACTGTTTTTT. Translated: CSIDRGVRGEKLFF.

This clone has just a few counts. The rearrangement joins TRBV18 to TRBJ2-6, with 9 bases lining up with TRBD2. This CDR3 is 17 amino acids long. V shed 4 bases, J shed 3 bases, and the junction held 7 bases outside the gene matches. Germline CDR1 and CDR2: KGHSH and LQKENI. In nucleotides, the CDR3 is TGTGCCAGCTCACTCAGTAGCGGGAGTGGTGGGGCCAACGTCCTGACTTTC. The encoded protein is CASSLSSGSGGANVLTF.

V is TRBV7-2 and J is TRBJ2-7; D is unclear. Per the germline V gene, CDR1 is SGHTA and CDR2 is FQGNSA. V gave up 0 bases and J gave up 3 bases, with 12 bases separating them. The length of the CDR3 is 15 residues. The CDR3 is CASSLASARYYEQYF. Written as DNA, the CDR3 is TGTGCCAGCAGCTTAGCGTCGGCTAGGTACTACGAGCAGTACTTC.

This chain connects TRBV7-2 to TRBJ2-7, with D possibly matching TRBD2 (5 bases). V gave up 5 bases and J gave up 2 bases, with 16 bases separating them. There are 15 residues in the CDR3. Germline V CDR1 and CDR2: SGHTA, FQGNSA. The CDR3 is CASSIPGVYTYEQYF. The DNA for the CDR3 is TGTGCCAGCAGCATCCCCGGGGTCTACACCTACGAGCAGTACTTC.

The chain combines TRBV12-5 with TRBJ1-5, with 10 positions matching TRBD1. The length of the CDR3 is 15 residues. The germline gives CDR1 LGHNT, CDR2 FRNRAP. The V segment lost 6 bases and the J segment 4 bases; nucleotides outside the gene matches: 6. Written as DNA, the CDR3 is TGTGCTAGTGGCTCCGGACAGGGGGTAAATCAGCCCCAGCATTTT. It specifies CASGSGQGVNQPQHF.

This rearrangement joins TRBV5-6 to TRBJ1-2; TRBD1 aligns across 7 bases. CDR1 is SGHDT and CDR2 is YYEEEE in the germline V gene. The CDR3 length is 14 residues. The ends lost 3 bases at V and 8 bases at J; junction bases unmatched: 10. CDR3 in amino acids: CASSWRVYRGGYTF. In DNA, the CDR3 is TGTGCCAGCAGCTGGCGGGTTTACAGGGGAGGCTACACCTTC.

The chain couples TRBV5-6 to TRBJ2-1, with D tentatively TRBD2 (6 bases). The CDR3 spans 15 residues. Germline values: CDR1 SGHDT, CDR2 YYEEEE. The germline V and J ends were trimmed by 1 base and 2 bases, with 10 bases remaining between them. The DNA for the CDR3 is TGTGCCAGCAGCTTGTACGGGAGAGCCTACAATGAGCAGTTCTTC. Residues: CASSLYGRAYNEQFF.

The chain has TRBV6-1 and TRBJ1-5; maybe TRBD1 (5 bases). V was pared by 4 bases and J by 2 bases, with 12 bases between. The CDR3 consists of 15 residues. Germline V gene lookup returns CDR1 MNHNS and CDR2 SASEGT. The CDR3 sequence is CASSGGAFGNQPQHF. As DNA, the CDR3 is TGTGCCAGCAGTGGGGGCGCATTCGGCAATCAGCCCCAGCATTTT.

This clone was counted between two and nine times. Here the CDR3 reads CATTGQRQCQPQHF. CDR3 nucleotide sequence: TGCGCCACAACCGGACAGAGACAATGTCAGCCCCAGCATTTT. The V and J genes are TRBV10-1 and TRBJ1-5, with D maybe TRBD1 (6 bases). V dropped 10 bases and J dropped 6 bases, with 19 bases sitting between them. This CDR3 region has 14 residues. The germline V gene has CDR1 WNHNN and CDR2 SYGVQD (reference sequence).

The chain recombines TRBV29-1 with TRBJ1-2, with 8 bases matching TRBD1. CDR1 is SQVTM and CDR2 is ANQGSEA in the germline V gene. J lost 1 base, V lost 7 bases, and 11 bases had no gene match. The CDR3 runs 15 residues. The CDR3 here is CSGRLLDRVNYGYTF. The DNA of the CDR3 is TGCAGCGGGAGGCTCTTGGACAGGGTTAACTATGGCTACACCTTC. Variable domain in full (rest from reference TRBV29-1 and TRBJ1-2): SAVISQKPSRDICQRGTSLTIQCQVDSQVTMMFWYRQQPGQSLTLIATANQGSEATYESGFVIDKFPISRPNLTFSTLTVSNMSPEDSSIYLCSGRLLDRVNYGYTFGSGTRLTVV.

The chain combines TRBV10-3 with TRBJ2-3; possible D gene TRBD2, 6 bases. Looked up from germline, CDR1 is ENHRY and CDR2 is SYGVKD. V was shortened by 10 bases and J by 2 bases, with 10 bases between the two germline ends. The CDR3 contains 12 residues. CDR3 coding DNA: TGTGCCACTGGACTACTCACAGATACGCAGTATTTT. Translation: CATGLLTDTQYF.

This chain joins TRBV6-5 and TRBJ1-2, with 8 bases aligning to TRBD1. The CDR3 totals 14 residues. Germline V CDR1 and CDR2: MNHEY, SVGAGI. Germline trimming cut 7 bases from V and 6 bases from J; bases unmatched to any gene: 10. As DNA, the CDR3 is TGTGCCAGCATTGACACCGGGACAGGTGATGGCTACACCTTC. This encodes CASIDTGTGDGYTF.

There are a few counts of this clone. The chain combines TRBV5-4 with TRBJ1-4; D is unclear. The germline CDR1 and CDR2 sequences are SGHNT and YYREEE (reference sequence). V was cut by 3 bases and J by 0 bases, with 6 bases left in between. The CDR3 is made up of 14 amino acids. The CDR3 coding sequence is TGTGCCAGCAGCTCCGGGACAACTAATGAAAAACTGTTTTTT. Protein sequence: CASSSGTTNEKLFF.

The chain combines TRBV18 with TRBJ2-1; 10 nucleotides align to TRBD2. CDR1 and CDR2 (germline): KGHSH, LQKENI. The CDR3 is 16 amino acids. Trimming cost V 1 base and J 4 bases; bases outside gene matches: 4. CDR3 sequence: CASSPQAGGAYNEQFF. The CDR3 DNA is TGTGCCAGCTCACCACAAGCGGGGGGGGCTTACAATGAGCAGTTCTTC. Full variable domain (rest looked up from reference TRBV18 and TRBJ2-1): NAGVMQNPRHLVRRRGQEARLRCSPMKGHSHVYWYRQLPEEGLKFMVYLQKENIIDESGMPKERFSAEFPKEGPSILRIQQVVRGDSAAYFCASSPQAGGAYNEQFFGPGTRLTVL.

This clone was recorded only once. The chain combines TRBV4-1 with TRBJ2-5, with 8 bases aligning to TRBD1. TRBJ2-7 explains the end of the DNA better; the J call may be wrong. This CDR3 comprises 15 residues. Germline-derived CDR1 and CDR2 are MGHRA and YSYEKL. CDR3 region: CASSRSGTGTYEQYF. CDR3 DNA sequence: TGCGCCAGCAGCCGTTCGGGGACAGGAACCTACGAGCAGTACTTC.

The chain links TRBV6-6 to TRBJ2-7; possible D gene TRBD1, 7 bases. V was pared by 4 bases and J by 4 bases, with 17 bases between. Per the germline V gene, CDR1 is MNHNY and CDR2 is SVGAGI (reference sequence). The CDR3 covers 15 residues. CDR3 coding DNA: TGTGCCAGCAGTTCGAGCAGGGGGGCCGCTTACGAGCAGTACTTC. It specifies CASSSSRGAAYEQYF.

CDR3 sequence reads: CASSIRTGGIKNYGYTF. The DNA of the CDR3 is TGTGCCAGTAGTATCCGGACAGGGGGTATAAAAAACTATGGCTACACCTTC. This chain uses TRBV19 with TRBJ1-2; 10 nucleotides match TRBD1. Germline lookup yields CDR1 LNHDA and CDR2 SQIVND (reference sequence). Germline trimming cut 3 bases from V and 2 bases from J; bases unmatched to any gene: 9. The CDR3 contains 17 residues.

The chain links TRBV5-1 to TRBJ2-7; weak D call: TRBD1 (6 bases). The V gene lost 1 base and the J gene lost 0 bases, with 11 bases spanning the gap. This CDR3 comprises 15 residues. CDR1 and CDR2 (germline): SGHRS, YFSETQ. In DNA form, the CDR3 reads TGCGCCAGCAGCTTGAACACAGGGTCCTCCTACGAGCAGTACTTC. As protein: CASSLNTGSSYEQYF.

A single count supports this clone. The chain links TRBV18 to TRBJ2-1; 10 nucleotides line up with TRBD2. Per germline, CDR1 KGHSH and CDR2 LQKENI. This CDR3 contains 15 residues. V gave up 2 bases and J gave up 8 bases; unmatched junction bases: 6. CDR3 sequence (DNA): TGTGCCAGCTCACCAAAAGCGGGAGGGCCTCATGAGCAGTTCTTC. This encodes CASSPKAGGPHEQFF.